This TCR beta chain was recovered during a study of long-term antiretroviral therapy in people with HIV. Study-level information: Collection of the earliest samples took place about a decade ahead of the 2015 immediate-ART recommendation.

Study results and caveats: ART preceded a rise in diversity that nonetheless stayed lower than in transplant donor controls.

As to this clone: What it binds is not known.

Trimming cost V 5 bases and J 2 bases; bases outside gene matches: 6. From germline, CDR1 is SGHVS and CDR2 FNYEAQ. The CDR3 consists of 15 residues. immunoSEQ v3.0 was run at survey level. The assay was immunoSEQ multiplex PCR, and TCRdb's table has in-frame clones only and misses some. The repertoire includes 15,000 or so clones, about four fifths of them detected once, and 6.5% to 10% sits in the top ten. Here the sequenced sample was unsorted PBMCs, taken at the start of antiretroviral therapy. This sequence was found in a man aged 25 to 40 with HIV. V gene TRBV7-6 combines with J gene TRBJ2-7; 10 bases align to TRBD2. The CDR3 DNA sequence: TGTGCCAGCAGCCATTCGAGCGGGGGGGCCTACGAGCAGTACTTC. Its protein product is CASSHSSGGAYEQYF. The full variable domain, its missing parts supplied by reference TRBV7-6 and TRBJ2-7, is GAGVSQSPRYKVTKRGQDVALRCDPISGHVSLYWYRQALGQGPEFLTYFNYEAQQDKSGLPNDRFSAERPEGSISTLTIQRTEQRDSAMYRCASSHSSGGAYEQYFGPGTRLTVT.